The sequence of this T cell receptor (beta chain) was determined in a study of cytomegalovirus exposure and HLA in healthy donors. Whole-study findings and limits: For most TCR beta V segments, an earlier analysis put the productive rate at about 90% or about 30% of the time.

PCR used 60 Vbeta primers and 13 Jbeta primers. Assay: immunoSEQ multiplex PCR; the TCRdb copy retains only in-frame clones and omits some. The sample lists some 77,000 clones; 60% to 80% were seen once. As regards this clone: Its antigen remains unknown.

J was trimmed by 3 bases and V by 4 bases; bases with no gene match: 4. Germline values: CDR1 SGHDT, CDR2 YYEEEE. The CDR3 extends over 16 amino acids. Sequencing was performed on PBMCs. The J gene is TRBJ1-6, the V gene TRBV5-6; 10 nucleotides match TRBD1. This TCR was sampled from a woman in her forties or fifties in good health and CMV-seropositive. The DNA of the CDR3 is TGTGCCAGCAGCCCGACAGGGGGCCTCTATAATTCACCCCTCCACTTT. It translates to CASSPTGGLYNSPLHF.